A single sample gave rise to the 30 T cell receptor beta chains below, sequenced in a study of OX40 agonist ivuxolimab in advanced cancers. Sequencing was performed with immunoSEQ multiplex PCR; in TCRdb, only in-frame clones are kept and a portion is missing. The data show approximately 23,000 clones, with 86% seen just once and 25% held by the top ten. Sequenced here: CD4+ or CD8+ T cells sorted from blood, sampled in a trial of the OX40 agonist ivuxolimab. All receptors derive from an adult with an advanced solid tumor such as melanoma, head and neck, liver or kidney cancer.

This chain connects TRBV7-6 to TRBJ2-1, with a tentative D call TRBD2 (6 bases). This CDR3 contains 16 residues. Germline V gene sequence: CDR1 SGHVS, CDR2 FNYEAQ. V was cut by 3 bases and J by 9 bases, with 21 bases left in between. CDR3 DNA: TGTGCCAGCAGCTTGAATATAGGGATCGGAGGGGCTGAGCAGTTCTTC. Residues: CASSLNIGIGGAEQFF.

This chain connects TRBV6-6 to TRBJ2-7; 12 bases are a match to TRBD2. Germline CDR1 is MNHNY and CDR2 is SVGAGI (reference sequence). The CDR3 runs 15 residues. The ends lost 4 bases at V and 2 bases at J; junction bases unmatched: 3. CDR3 amino acids: CASSLTSGSPYEQYF. CDR3 coding DNA: TGTGCCAGCAGTTTGACTAGCGGGAGCCCCTACGAGCAGTACTTC.

V gene TRBV21-1 combines with J gene TRBJ1-3. TRBV21-1 is reported as a pseudogene. The CDR3 spans 15 residues. CDR3 loop: CASSPRADSGNTIYF. The CDR3, as DNA: TGTGCCAGCAGCCCCCGGGCAGACTCTGGAAACACCATATATTTT.

The chain couples TRBV4-1 to TRBJ2-7; D might be TRBD2 (5 bases). Trimming pared 1 base from V and 5 bases from J, leaving 15 bases between. Germline loops: CDR1 MGHRA, CDR2 YSYEKL. This CDR3 is built from 15 residues. The CDR3 DNA is TGCGCCAGCAGCCAAGGCCCTGCCGTCGGGAACGAGCAGTACTTC. This gives the protein CASSQGPAVGNEQYF.

This clone was found once. The chain employs TRBV19 and TRBJ2-7; the match to TRBD1 covers 8 bases. This CDR3 region has 13 residues. Losses at the gene ends were 10 bases for V and 5 bases for J; bases not matched to a gene: 10. Germline CDR1 reads LNHDA; CDR2 reads SQIVND (reference sequence). The CDR3, as DNA: TGTGCCACCGACGGACAGGGATCCCACGAGCAGTACTTC. It specifies CATDGQGSHEQYF.

This chain uses TRBV27 with TRBJ2-7, with D possibly TRBD1 on 6 matching bases. The V gene's germline CDR1 is MNHEY and CDR2 SMNVEV (reference sequence). This CDR3 comprises 13 residues. With 2 bases removed from V and 2 bases from J, the gap between germline ends came to 7 bases. DNA of the CDR3: TGTGCCAGCAGTTTAGGACAGACCTACGAGCAGTACTTC. This encodes CASSLGQTYEQYF.

V is TRBV4-3 and J is TRBJ2-2, with TRBD2 matching 7 bases. This CDR3 region has 14 residues. V was pared by 5 bases and J by 8 bases, with 8 bases of the junction left unmatched. Looked up from germline, CDR1 is LGHNA and CDR2 is YSLEER. The CDR3, as DNA: TGCGCCAGCAGCACCAGGACTAGTGTAGGGGAGCTGTTTTTT. The encoded protein is CASSTRTSVGELFF.

This chain connects TRBV19 to TRBJ2-7; a weak D match, TRBD2 (6 bases). Trimming left V 3 bases short and J 6 bases short, with 6 bases between. Germline assignment: CDR1 LNHDA and CDR2 SQIVND (reference sequence). This CDR3 has 11 amino acids. The CDR3 region is CASSIGGEQYF. In DNA, the CDR3 is TGTGCCAGTAGTATCGGGGGCGAGCAGTACTTC.

The chain has TRBV5-4 and TRBJ2-2; the match to TRBD2 covers 10 bases. The CDR3 length is 16 residues. Germline assignment: CDR1 SGHNT and CDR2 YYREEE (reference sequence). Losses at the gene ends were 0 bases for V and 5 bases for J; bases not matched to a gene: 4. Here the CDR3 DNA reads TGTGCCAGCAGCTTGGGCCTAGCGGGAGATACCGGGGAGCTGTTTTTT. It specifies CASSLGLAGDTGELFF.

J is TRBJ1-2 and V is TRBV9, with D unclear. Trimming stripped 3 bases from V and 14 bases from J, with 17 bases between. The CDR3 consists of 12 residues. Germline V gene sequence: CDR1 SGDLS, CDR2 YYNGEE. CDR3 residues: CASSAARDAKTF. The CDR3 nucleotides read TGTGCCAGCAGCGCCGCCCGGGATGCAAAAACCTTC.

The chain has TRBV6-1 and TRBJ1-5, with a weak D call TRBD1 (5 bases). The germline CDR1 and CDR2 sequences are MNHNS and SASEGT. This CDR3 region has 14 residues. The CDR3 nucleotides read TGTGCTGCGTGGCAGGGCTATAGCAATCAGCCCCAGCATTTT. Protein: CAAWQGYSNQPQHF.

The chain recombines TRBV10-2 with TRBJ2-3; TRBD2 matches at 8 bases. The CDR3 loop spans 17 amino acids. CDR1 is WSHSY, CDR2 SAAADI, per germline. Trimming removed 3 bases from V and 4 bases from J; junction bases left unmatched: 12. CDR3 region: CASSDSSGRIQADTQYF. The CDR3 DNA reads as TGCGCCAGCAGTGACTCTAGCGGGCGCATCCAGGCAGATACGCAGTATTTT.

The rearrangement joins TRBV4-1 to TRBJ2-7; D ambiguous. Trimming cost V 0 bases and J 4 bases, with 7 bases left between them. Germline V lookup: CDR1 MGHRA, CDR2 YSYEKL. The CDR3 length is 13 residues. CDR3 sequence (DNA): TGCGCCAGCAGCCAAGATGCAGATTACGAGCAGTACTTC. It encodes CASSQDADYEQYF.

V is TRBV13 and J is TRBJ2-2; a possible D gene is TRBD2 (6 bases). Germline CDR1 reads PRHDT; CDR2 reads FYEKMQ (reference sequence). The CDR3 length is 17 residues. V was trimmed by 0 bases and J by 1 base, leaving 12 bases between them. The CDR3: CASSLGGNGRNTGELFF. The CDR3 nucleotides read TGTGCCAGCAGCTTAGGCGGAAACGGGAGGAACACCGGGGAGCTGTTTTTT.

The chain has TRBV5-8 and TRBJ2-2; a weak D match, TRBD2 (6 bases). CDR1 and CDR2 (germline): SGHTS, YDEGEE. Trimming cost V 2 bases and J 4 bases, with 15 bases left between them. There are 16 residues in the CDR3. In nucleotides, the CDR3 is TGTGCCAGCAGCTTTGCGGGGACCGGGAGCACCGGGGAGCTGTTTTTT. Translated, it gives CASSFAGTGSTGELFF.

This clone has a single count. The V call is TRBV6-5, the J call TRBJ2-7, with a tentative D call TRBD2 (6 bases). V was shortened by 3 bases and J by 3 bases, with 9 bases between the two germline ends. CDR3 length: 13 residues. CDR1 and CDR2 (germline): MNHEY, SVGAGI. The CDR3 sequence is CASSYTSSYEQYF. DNA for the CDR3: TGTGCCAGCAGTTATACTAGCAGCTACGAGCAGTACTTC.

This CDR3 reads CASSTRQGRKTQYF. The CDR3 DNA follows: TGTGCCAGCAGTACTCGACAGGGCCGCAAGACCCAGTACTTC. The V call is TRBV27, the J call TRBJ2-5; 7 nucleotides align to TRBD1. The CDR3 totals 14 residues. J lost 6 bases, V lost 5 bases, and 9 bases had no gene match. Germline CDR1 is MNHEY and CDR2 is SMNVEV (reference sequence).

This clone was counted only a few times. V and J are TRBV28 and TRBJ2-2, with 10 positions matching TRBD2. J gave up 4 bases and V 7 bases, and 6 bases lay outside the gene matches. Germline V CDR1 and CDR2: MDHEN, SYDVKM. The CDR3 loop spans 15 amino acids. CDR3 sequence (DNA): TGTGCCAGCAAGCTAGCGGGAGTGGGCACCGGGGAGCTGTTTTTT. This encodes CASKLAGVGTGELFF.

The V and J genes are TRBV19 and TRBJ2-1; 9 bases are a match to TRBD1. Germline CDR1 and CDR2: LNHDA and SQIVND (reference sequence). The CDR3 extends over 14 amino acids. V was pared by 5 bases and J by 8 bases, with 7 bases of the junction left unmatched. The CDR3 here is CASSAGTGIYEQFF. CDR3 nucleotides: TGTGCCAGTAGTGCCGGGACAGGGATCTATGAGCAGTTCTTC.

V gene TRBV2 combines with J gene TRBJ1-2; D ambiguous. The V gene's germline CDR1 is SNHLY and CDR2 FYNNEI. The ends were cut back, 8 bases at V and 5 bases at J, with 15 bases in the middle. This CDR3 has 13 residues. The CDR3 is CASESGGSYGYTF. The CDR3 DNA reads TGTGCCAGCGAGTCCGGAGGATCATATGGCTACACCTTC. Looking up the rest from reference TRBV2 and TRBJ1-2 gives the full variable domain: EPEVTQTPSHQVTQMGQEVILRCVPISNHLYFYWYRQILGQKVEFLVSFYNNEISEKSEIFDDQFSVERPDGSNFTLKIRSTKLEDSAMYFCASESGGSYGYTFGSGTRLTVV.

The chain recombines TRBV19 with TRBJ2-7, with 7 bases that match TRBD1. The CDR3 extends over 13 amino acids. V shed 3 bases, J shed 6 bases, and the junction held 5 bases outside the gene matches. Germline values: CDR1 LNHDA, CDR2 SQIVND (reference sequence). CDR3 nucleotides: TGTGCCAGTAGTATCGACAGGGCTTCCGAGCAGTACTTC. This gives the protein CASSIDRASEQYF.

This clone was detected only once. V gene TRBV5-4 combines with J gene TRBJ1-3; possibly TRBD1 for D (5 bases). This CDR3 is 14 amino acids long. Germline assignment: CDR1 SGHNT and CDR2 YYREEE (reference sequence). V lost 0 bases and J 3 bases, leaving 7 bases between the germline ends. The DNA for the CDR3 is TGTGCCAGCAGCTTGGTGGGGGTTGGAAACACCATATATTTT. It yields the protein CASSLVGVGNTIYF.

The chain recombines TRBV19 with TRBJ1-5, with D hard to call. V dropped 7 bases and J dropped 4 bases, with 11 bases sitting between them. The germline V gene encodes CDR1 LNHDA and CDR2 SQIVND (reference sequence). The CDR3 extends over 13 amino acids. CDR3 sequence: CASTNRGNQPQHF. The DNA for the CDR3 is TGTGCCAGTACAAACCGGGGAAATCAGCCCCAGCATTTT.

This sequence joins TRBV18 and TRBJ2-7; TRBD1 is a possible D gene (6 bases). CDR3 size: 16 residues. Germline assignment: CDR1 KGHSH and CDR2 LQKENI. The ends were cut back, 1 base at V and 5 bases at J, with 18 bases in the middle. The CDR3 bases are TGTGCCAGCTCACCACGGACGCCCAGGGGTGGCAACGAGCAGTACTTC. Protein sequence: CASSPRTPRGGNEQYF.

V gene TRBV19 combines with J gene TRBJ2-5; tentative D call: TRBD1 (6 bases). The CDR3 has 15 residues. Germline-derived CDR1 and CDR2 are LNHDA and SQIVND (reference sequence). V lost 2 bases and J lost 4, with 14 bases in between. CDR3 nucleotide sequence: TGTGCCAGTAGTATACCCGGGGAAGGGGGAGAGACCCAGTACTTC. Protein sequence: CASSIPGEGGETQYF.

This sequence joins TRBV5-6 and TRBJ1-2; D is undetermined. V was cut by 1 base and J by 8 bases, with 15 bases left in between. Germline loops: CDR1 SGHDT, CDR2 YYEEEE. This CDR3 contains 14 residues. The CDR3 DNA sequence: TGTGCCAGCAGCTTGTGGCCTCCTGCGAGAGGCTACACCTTC. The encoded protein is CASSLWPPARGYTF.

This chain links TRBV6-6 with TRBJ1-3; D is uncertain. There are 12 residues in the CDR3. Germline CDR1 MNHNY, CDR2 SVGAGI (reference sequence). The V end was cut by 6 bases, the J end by 1 base, with 4 bases between. The CDR3 protein is CASSRSGNTIYF. DNA for the CDR3: TGTGCCAGCAGCCGTTCTGGAAACACCATATATTTT.

The chain's CDR3 is CATSQPPYGPQHF. The CDR3 nucleotides are TGTGCCACCTCGCAGCCGCCCTACGGGCCCCAGCATTTT. The chain recombines TRBV28 with TRBJ1-5; no clear D. CDR1 MDHEN and CDR2 SYDVKM come from the germline V gene. The ends were cut back, 10 bases at V and 9 bases at J, with 19 bases in the middle. The CDR3 length is 13 residues.

The rearrangement joins TRBV28 to TRBJ2-7; D ambiguous. The V end was cut by 3 bases, the J end by 6 bases, with 9 bases between. Germline-derived CDR1 and CDR2 are MDHEN and SYDVKM. This CDR3 has 12 amino acids. The DNA of the CDR3 is TGTGCCAGCAGTTTTCCCCAGCGCGAGCAGTACTTC. Protein product: CASSFPQREQYF.

This clone was found once. The chain has TRBV7-9 and TRBJ2-1; 13 positions match TRBD2. CDR1 and CDR2 (germline): SEHNR, FQNEAQ (reference sequence). The CDR3 is 16 amino acids. V gave up 5 bases and J gave up 6 bases; unmatched junction bases: 7. CDR3 protein: CASSLSGLAGVNEQFF. The CDR3 DNA reads TGTGCCAGCAGCCTCTCAGGACTAGCGGGGGTCAATGAGCAGTTCTTC. Together with reference TRBV7-9 and TRBJ2-1, the CDR3 gives the full variable domain: DTGVSQNPRHKITKRGQNVTFRCDPISEHNRLYWYRQTLGQGPEFLTYFQNEAQLEKSRLLSDRFSAERPKGSFSTLEIQRTEQGDSAMYLCASSLSGLAGVNEQFFGPGTRLTVL.